A selection of T cell receptor beta chains follows, all from one sample in a study of T cell repertoires in cytomegalovirus infection. TCRdb passed the reads through MiXCR, listing each CDR3 protein once. The sample lists 200,000 to 250,000 distinct CDR3 sequences, about 38% seen once, with approximately 60% in the top ten. These receptors have no identified antigens. The sample was CD8+ T cells from cultured PBMCs, taken from culture after CMV antigen stimulation. These receptors all stem from a human donor in good health (CMV status not recorded). Some clones in this sample may be carry-over from other donors' samples. Each CDR3 is given with its conserved first and last residue. D genes are given only for firm matches. Clone size is not always given. Where it is, it says once, few, many or a class for expanded clones.

clone_size	v_call	d_call	j_call	cdr3_nt	cdr3_aa
medium-sized	TRBV7-9	.	TRBJ1-1	TGTGCCAGCAGCTCAACCGGGACGGAGAACACTGAAGCTTTCTTT	CASSSTGTENTEAFF
.	TRBV12-5	TRBD1	TRBJ1-2	TGTGCTAGTGGAACAATTCCGGGACAGGGTGGCTACACCTTC	CASGTIPGQGGYTF
.	TRBV15	.	TRBJ2-3	TGTGCCACCAGCATGGGCAGCACAGATACGCAGTATTTT	CATSMGSTDTQYF
.	TRBV5-4	.	TRBJ2-5	TGTGCCAGCAGCCCGGAGGTAGACCAAGAGACCCAGTACTTC	CASSPEVDQETQYF
.	TRBV28	TRBD1	TRBJ1-4	TGTGCCAGCAGTCCCGGGACAGTTAAGGGAGGTCGTGAAAAACTGTTTTTT	CASSPGTVKGGREKLFF
many	TRBV11-2	.	TRBJ1-1	TGTGCCAGCAGCTTAGTGCTAGGGATGAACACTGAAGCTTTCTTT	CASSLVLGMNTEAFF
.	TRBV12-3/TRBV12-4	.	TRBJ2-7	TGTGCCAGCAGGCCCGGCGGCCCAACCTACGAGCAGTACTTC	CASRPGGPTYEQYF
.	TRBV20-1	.	TRBJ2-7	TGCAGTTCCGAAAGGACGGGGGAGCTCGAGCAGTACTTC	CSSERTGELEQYF
.	TRBV6-2/TRBV6-3	TRBD2	TRBJ2-1	TGTGCCAGCAGTTCCGCGGGAGGTTCAGATGAGCAGTTCTTC	CASSSAGGSDEQFF
.	TRBV19	.	TRBJ2-1	TGTGCCAGTACGCAGGGTTATTACAATGAGCAGTTCTTC	CASTQGYYNEQFF
.	TRBV12-3/TRBV12-4	TRBD2	TRBJ2-3	TGTGCCAGCAGTATCCCAGCGGGAGGATCAGATACGCAGTATTTT	CASSIPAGGSDTQYF
.	TRBV19	.	TRBJ2-1	TGTGCCAGTAGTCGGACTAATGAGCAGTTCTTC	CASSRTNEQFF
few	TRBV20-1	.	TRBJ2-5	TGCAGTGCTAGAGGAGAGGCTAGCGCGACCCAGTACTTC	CSARGEASATQYF
once	TRBV19	TRBD1	TRBJ1-5	TGTGCCAGTAGTACGTTGACAGGGACTCAGCCCCAGCATTTT	CASSTLTGTQPQHF
few	TRBV12-3/TRBV12-4	.	TRBJ1-1	TGTGCCAGCAGGCCGGGACCCGGGGGGACTGAAGCTTTCTTT	CASRPGPGGTEAFF
few	TRBV2	.	TRBJ1-6	TGTGCCAGCAGTGAAGCGCGAGGGGACGGGCCCTATAATTCACCCCTCCACTTT	CASSEARGDGPYNSPLHF
many	TRBV7-8	TRBD2	TRBJ2-1	TGTGCCAGCAGCTTCGGCCCTGGACTAGCGGGAGGGAGGGAGCAGTTCTTC	CASSFGPGLAGGREQFF
few	TRBV11-2	.	TRBJ2-7	TGTGCCAGCAGCTTAGATATTGTTAGGCGAGACAAGAGCTCCTACGAGCAGTACTTC	CASSLDIVRRDKSSYEQYF